This TCR beta chain emerged from a study of T cells expressing NK-cell markers. The TCR beta cDNA came from 5'RACE template switching with UMIs. TCRdb reworked the 5' RACE reads into one entry per CDR3 protein, no DNA. The sample's table shows under 500,000 distinct CDR3 sequences. As for this clonotype: What it binds is unknown.

Notes on the study in general: Unclear, still, was the HCMV specificity of the expanded NKG2C+ T cell clones. In six donors, dominant NKG2C+ clonotypes were about 1.0-7.5% of CD8+ T cells.

The source is a woman between 18 and 69 years old in good health. Material: blood T cells: a sorted CD56 or NKG2C T cell subset, CD4+ or CD8+ T cells, or bulk PBMC T cells (not recorded which).

This CDR3 is CSARVGGPAKTGKLFF. This sequence joins TRBV20-1 and TRBJ2-2; TCRdb reports TRBD1, a call that lacks DNA to check it against. The CDR3 sequence is 16 residues long. Germline loops: CDR1 DFQATT, CDR2 SNEGSKA (reference sequence).